A selection of T cell receptor beta chains follows, all from one sample in a study of cytomegalovirus exposure and HLA in healthy donors. Clones were read by immunoSEQ multiplex PCR, and TCRdb kept only the in-frame ones, dropping some. The data hold 100,000 to 150,000 clones, with 60% to 75% observed a single time. The specimen was PBMCs. Receptor source: a woman aged 45-60 years in good health and CMV-seropositive. Both conserved end residues are part of each CDR3. A D gene is named only where the DNA matches it firmly. Rows give clone size only sometimes, using once, few, many, or a class for an expanded clone.

CDR3nt: TGCGCCAGCAGCTTGGCCGGGACAGGGGTGGGTGAGCAGTACTTC; CDR3aa: CASSLAGTGVGEQYF; abundance: NA; d_gene: TRBD1; v_gene: TRBV5-1; j_gene: TRBJ2-7
CDR3nt: TGTGCCAGCAGGCCAAGGGGGACAGAAAACTATGGCTACACCTTC; CDR3aa: CASRPRGTENYGYTF; abundance: few; d_gene: TRBD1; v_gene: TRBV11-3; j_gene: TRBJ1-2
CDR3nt: TGTGCCAGCAGCTTGACCCTCGTTAGCGGGAGCTCCTACAATGAGCAGTTCTTC; CDR3aa: CASSLTLVSGSSYNEQFF; abundance: NA; d_gene: TRBD2; v_gene: TRBV5-4; j_gene: TRBJ2-1
CDR3nt: TGTGCCAACGGACAGGGGGCGCGCACAGATACGCAGTATTTT; CDR3aa: CANGQGARTDTQYF; abundance: NA; d_gene: TRBD1; v_gene: TRBV2; j_gene: TRBJ2-3
CDR3nt: TGTGCCAGCAGCGTAGTTCTGGGACAGGGGTTGAGTGGCTACACCTTC; CDR3aa: CASSVVLGQGLSGYTF; abundance: NA; d_gene: TRBD1; v_gene: TRBV9; j_gene: TRBJ1-2
CDR3nt: TGCGCCAGCAGTCCCCAGGCCGGTTTTGAGACCCAGTACTTC; CDR3aa: CASSPQAGFETQYF; abundance: once; d_gene: NA; v_gene: TRBV10-1; j_gene: TRBJ2-5
CDR3nt: TGTGCCAGCTCACCACCATCGGGACAGAACTATGGCTACACCTTC; CDR3aa: CASSPPSGQNYGYTF; abundance: few; d_gene: TRBD1; v_gene: TRBV18; j_gene: TRBJ1-2
CDR3nt: TGTGCCAGCAGTGACCCACAATACTACACAGATACGCAGTATTTT; CDR3aa: CASSDPQYYTDTQYF; abundance: NA; d_gene: NA; v_gene: TRBV6-4; j_gene: TRBJ2-3
CDR3nt: TGTGCCAGCAGCAAAGACTACCAATATGGCTACACCTTC; CDR3aa: CASSKDYQYGYTF; abundance: NA; d_gene: NA; v_gene: TRBV6-1; j_gene: TRBJ1-2
CDR3nt: TGTGCCAGCAGCCACTCACTCTGGGGCCCTCTAAACACCGGGGAGCTGTTTTTT; CDR3aa: CASSHSLWGPLNTGELFF; abundance: NA; d_gene: NA; v_gene: TRBV7-7; j_gene: TRBJ2-2
CDR3nt: TGTGCCAGCAGCCAAGGGTGGCCGAACACCGGGGAGCTGTTTTTT; CDR3aa: CASSQGWPNTGELFF; abundance: NA; d_gene: NA; v_gene: TRBV14; j_gene: TRBJ2-2
CDR3nt: TGCGCCAGCAGCGGGGGGGATTCCTACAATGAGCAGTTCTTC; CDR3aa: CASSGGDSYNEQFF; abundance: NA; d_gene: TRBD2; v_gene: TRBV5-1; j_gene: TRBJ2-1
CDR3nt: TGTGCCAGTAGTATAGTTGTGGGGACAGGGTTAGATCAGCCCCAGCATTTT; CDR3aa: CASSIVVGTGLDQPQHF; abundance: once; d_gene: TRBD1; v_gene: TRBV19; j_gene: TRBJ1-5
CDR3nt: TGTGCCAGCAGTTACTCGGTGACGGGCTACGAGCAGTACTTC; CDR3aa: CASSYSVTGYEQYF; abundance: NA; d_gene: NA; v_gene: TRBV6-5; j_gene: TRBJ2-7
CDR3nt: TGTGCCACAAGGGACCAGCGGGGGCAAGAGACCCAGTACTTC; CDR3aa: CATRDQRGQETQYF; abundance: NA; d_gene: TRBD2; v_gene: TRBV2; j_gene: TRBJ2-5
CDR3nt: TGTGCCAGCTCACCCGTCCAGGCTATCTCTGGGGCCAACGTCCTGACTTTC; CDR3aa: CASSPVQAISGANVLTF; abundance: NA; d_gene: NA; v_gene: TRBV18; j_gene: TRBJ2-6
CDR3nt: TGTGCCAGCAGTAGCGGGGGGGCCCCCCGAGAGCAGTTCTTC; CDR3aa: CASSSGGAPREQFF; abundance: NA; d_gene: TRBD2; v_gene: TRBV28; j_gene: TRBJ2-1
CDR3nt: TGTGCCAGCAGGCGGGGACAGGATAGCAATCAGCCCCAGCATTTT; CDR3aa: CASRRGQDSNQPQHF; abundance: NA; d_gene: TRBD1; v_gene: TRBV6-1; j_gene: TRBJ1-5
CDR3nt: TGTGCCAGCAGCCCTAATTTCAATAGCAATCAGCCCCAGCATTTT; CDR3aa: CASSPNFNSNQPQHF; abundance: NA; d_gene: NA; v_gene: TRBV11-2; j_gene: TRBJ1-5
CDR3nt: TGTGCCAGCAGCTTGTGGGCAGGGCACACCGGGGAGCTGTTTTTT; CDR3aa: CASSLWAGHTGELFF; abundance: NA; d_gene: NA; v_gene: TRBV7-2; j_gene: TRBJ2-2
CDR3nt: TGTGCCAGCAGTCACAGGGTTGTGACTAACTATGGCTACACCTTC; CDR3aa: CASSHRVVTNYGYTF; abundance: NA; d_gene: NA; v_gene: TRBV7-2; j_gene: TRBJ1-2
CDR3nt: TGTGCCATCAGTGAGTCCGGTCCCTTCACAGATACGCAGTATTTT; CDR3aa: CAISESGPFTDTQYF; abundance: once; d_gene: NA; v_gene: TRBV10-3; j_gene: TRBJ2-3
CDR3nt: TGCGCCAGCAGCCTCCGGGACAGGGGGCAAGAGACCCAGTACTTC; CDR3aa: CASSLRDRGQETQYF; abundance: NA; d_gene: TRBD1; v_gene: TRBV5-1; j_gene: TRBJ2-5
CDR3nt: TGTGCCAGCATCGGCTACGAGCAGTACTTC; CDR3aa: CASIGYEQYF; abundance: NA; d_gene: NA; v_gene: TRBV2; j_gene: TRBJ2-7
CDR3nt: TGTTCCAGCAGCTTAGCAGGGGTTGGCTACACCTTC; CDR3aa: CSSSLAGVGYTF; abundance: NA; d_gene: NA; v_gene: TRBV7-9; j_gene: TRBJ1-2
CDR3nt: TGTGCCAGTGCATGGGACAGGGTTCGCAATGAGCAGTTCTTC; CDR3aa: CASAWDRVRNEQFF; abundance: NA; d_gene: TRBD1; v_gene: TRBV19; j_gene: TRBJ2-1
CDR3nt: TGTGCCAGCTCACCCACTGCGGCAAGCTCTGGAAACACCATATATTTT; CDR3aa: CASSPTAASSGNTIYF; abundance: NA; d_gene: NA; v_gene: TRBV18; j_gene: TRBJ1-3
CDR3nt: TGCGCCAGCAGCTTGGTGCCTAGCGGAGGAGGCGGGGAACTGTTTTTT; CDR3aa: CASSLVPSGGGGELFF; abundance: NA; d_gene: TRBD2; v_gene: TRBV5-1; j_gene: TRBJ2-2
CDR3nt: TGTGCCAGTAGCCCACAGGGGTTCGGCACTGAAGCTTTCTTT; CDR3aa: CASSPQGFGTEAFF; abundance: few; d_gene: TRBD1; v_gene: TRBV19; j_gene: TRBJ1-1
CDR3nt: TGTGCCAGCAGCTTGGGTTGGGGGAGGACCTACAATGAGCAGTTCTTC; CDR3aa: CASSLGWGRTYNEQFF; abundance: few; d_gene: NA; v_gene: TRBV5-5; j_gene: TRBJ2-1
CDR3nt: TGCAGCGTTGGGGAGGGAGATAATTCACCCCTCCACTTT; CDR3aa: CSVGEGDNSPLHF; abundance: NA; d_gene: NA; v_gene: TRBV29-1; j_gene: TRBJ1-6
CDR3nt: TGTGCCAGCAGTGAAGGCGGGGGGGTAACCTACGAGCAGTACTTC; CDR3aa: CASSEGGGVTYEQYF; abundance: few; d_gene: TRBD2; v_gene: TRBV2; j_gene: TRBJ2-7
CDR3nt: TGTGCCAGCAGCCGGGGGGACTATGGGGGAAACACCATACATTTT; CDR3aa: CASSRGDYGGNTIHF; abundance: NA; d_gene: NA; v_gene: TRBV5-4; j_gene: TRBJ1-3
CDR3nt: TGCGCCAGCAGCCAAGGAAGGAGCGACAGGGGGTACTCCTACGAGCAGTACTTC; CDR3aa: CASSQGRSDRGYSYEQYF; abundance: NA; d_gene: TRBD1; v_gene: TRBV4-3; j_gene: TRBJ2-7
CDR3nt: TGTGCCAGCAGCACCGGCGGGACAGGGTACCAAGAGACCCAGTACTTC; CDR3aa: CASSTGGTGYQETQYF; abundance: NA; d_gene: TRBD1; v_gene: TRBV7-9; j_gene: TRBJ2-5
CDR3nt: TGTGCCAGCAAGCACGATTATAATTCACCCCTCCACTTT; CDR3aa: CASKHDYNSPLHF; abundance: NA; d_gene: NA; v_gene: TRBV25-1; j_gene: TRBJ1-6
CDR3nt: TGTGCCAGCAGCTCCTGGGGGGGATCACCCCTCCACTTT; CDR3aa: CASSSWGGSPLHF; abundance: NA; d_gene: NA; v_gene: TRBV11-2; j_gene: TRBJ1-6
CDR3nt: TGTGCCAGTAGTATGTCAGACTTTTATAATTCACCCCTCCACTTT; CDR3aa: CASSMSDFYNSPLHF; abundance: NA; d_gene: NA; v_gene: TRBV19; j_gene: TRBJ1-6
CDR3nt: TGTGCCAGTAGTATAGGACAGATAAATCAGCCCCAGCATTTT; CDR3aa: CASSIGQINQPQHF; abundance: once; d_gene: NA; v_gene: TRBV19; j_gene: TRBJ1-5
CDR3nt: TGTGCCAGCAGCTTAGACAGGGGAAAAACTTCTGGAAACACCATATATTTT; CDR3aa: CASSLDRGKTSGNTIYF; abundance: NA; d_gene: TRBD1; v_gene: TRBV5-6; j_gene: TRBJ1-3
CDR3nt: TGTGCCATTAAACGACCGGGCTCCTACAATGAGCAGTTCTTC; CDR3aa: CAIKRPGSYNEQFF; abundance: once; d_gene: NA; v_gene: TRBV28; j_gene: TRBJ2-1
CDR3nt: TGTGCCTGGAGTCCCGGGACTTATGGTTCACCCCTCCACTTT; CDR3aa: CAWSPGTYGSPLHF; abundance: few; d_gene: NA; v_gene: TRBV30; j_gene: TRBJ1-6
CDR3nt: TGTGCCAGCACCAAGATCACAGGGCTATACGAGCAGTACTTC; CDR3aa: CASTKITGLYEQYF; abundance: NA; d_gene: NA; v_gene: TRBV6-6; j_gene: TRBJ2-7